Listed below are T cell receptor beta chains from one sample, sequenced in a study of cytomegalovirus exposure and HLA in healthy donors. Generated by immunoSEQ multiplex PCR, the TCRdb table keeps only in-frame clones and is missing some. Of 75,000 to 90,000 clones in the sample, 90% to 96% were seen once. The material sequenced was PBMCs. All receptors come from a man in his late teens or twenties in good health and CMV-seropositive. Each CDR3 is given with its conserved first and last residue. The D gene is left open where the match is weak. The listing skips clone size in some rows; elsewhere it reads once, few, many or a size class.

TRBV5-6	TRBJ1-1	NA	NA	CASSYAGRTEAFF	TGTGCCAGCAGCTATGCTGGGAGAACTGAAGCTTTCTTT
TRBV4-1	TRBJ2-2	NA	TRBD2	CASSPYIAGGYTGELFF	TGCGCCAGCAGCCCATACATAGCGGGAGGTTACACCGGGGAGCTGTTTTTT
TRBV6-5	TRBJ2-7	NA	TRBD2	CASSLREGYEQYF	TGTGCCAGCAGTTTACGGGAGGGGTACGAGCAGTACTTC
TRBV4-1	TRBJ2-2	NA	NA	CASSLRRAVDIGELFF	TGCGCCAGCAGTCTCCGCAGGGCGGTGGATATCGGGGAGCTGTTTTTT
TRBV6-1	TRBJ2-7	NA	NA	CASSEYGYEQYF	TGTGCCAGCAGTGAATACGGGTACGAGCAGTACTTC
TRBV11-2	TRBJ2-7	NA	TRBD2	CASSLGTSKYF	TGTGCCAGCAGCTTAGGGACTAGCAAGTACTTC
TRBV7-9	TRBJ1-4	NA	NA	CASSLGGGTEKLFF	TGTGCCAGCAGCTTAGGGGGGGGAACTGAAAAACTGTTTTTT
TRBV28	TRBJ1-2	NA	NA	CASSFDSSAYGYTF	TGTGCCAGCAGTTTTGACAGTTCGGCGTATGGCTACACCTTC
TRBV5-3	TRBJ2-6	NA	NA	CARSSADGPDSSGANVLTF	TGTGCCAGAAGTTCAGCGGACGGACCAGATTCCTCTGGGGCCAACGTCCTGACTTTC
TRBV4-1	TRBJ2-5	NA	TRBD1	CASSQRGPGTAEETQYF	TGCGCCAGCAGCCAGAGAGGGCCCGGGACAGCTGAAGAGACCCAGTACTTC
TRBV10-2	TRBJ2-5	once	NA	CASRGARETQYF	TGCGCCAGCAGAGGAGCTAGGGAGACCCAGTACTTC
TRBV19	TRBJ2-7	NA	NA	CASSIRLANAYEQYF	TGTGCCAGTAGTATACGGCTAGCGAACGCCTACGAGCAGTACTTC
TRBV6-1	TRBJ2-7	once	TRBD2	CASRMQAGVNEQYF	TGTGCCAGCCGAATGCAAGCGGGAGTGAACGAGCAGTACTTC
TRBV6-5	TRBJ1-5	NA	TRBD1	CASSTGGSQPQHF	TGTGCCAGCAGTACAGGGGGCAGCCAGCCCCAGCATTTT
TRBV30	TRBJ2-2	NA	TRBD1	CAWSDPTGGPGELFF	TGTGCCTGGAGTGATCCGACAGGGGGCCCCGGGGAGCTGTTTTTT
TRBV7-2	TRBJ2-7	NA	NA	CASSLRGGGSSYEQYF	TGTGCCAGCAGCTTAAGGGGGGGCGGGAGCTCCTACGAGCAGTACTTC
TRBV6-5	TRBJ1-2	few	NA	CASSYNPPAIYGYTF	TGTGCCAGCAGTTACAACCCCCCAGCGATATATGGCTACACCTTC
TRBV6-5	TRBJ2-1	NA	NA	CASSYLGLEQFF	TGTGCCAGCAGTTACCTCGGACTAGAGCAGTTCTTC
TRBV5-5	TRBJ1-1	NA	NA	CASSLGTALNTEAFF	TGTGCCAGCAGCTTGGGGACAGCCTTGAACACTGAAGCTTTCTTT
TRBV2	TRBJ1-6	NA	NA	CASSELGRGDSPLHF	TGTGCCAGCAGTGAACTTGGCCGCGGTGATTCACCCCTCCACTTT
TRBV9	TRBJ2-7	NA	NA	CASSVGRQGGQYF	TGTGCCAGCAGCGTAGGCCGACAGGGAGGGCAGTACTTC
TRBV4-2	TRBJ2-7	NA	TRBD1	CASSQEPTGGDYEQYF	TGTGCCAGCAGCCAAGAACCGACAGGGGGGGACTACGAGCAGTACTTC
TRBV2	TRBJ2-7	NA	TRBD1	CASSPGTGGLEQYF	TGTGCCAGCAGTCCCGGGACAGGGGGATTGGAGCAGTACTTC
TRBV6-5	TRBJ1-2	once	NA	CASSYSPTALDGYTF	TGTGCCAGCAGTTACTCCCCGACAGCTCTCGATGGCTACACCTTC
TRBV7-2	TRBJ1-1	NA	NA	CASSLARLNTEAFF	TGTGCCAGCAGCTTAGCGCGCCTGAACACTGAAGCTTTCTTT
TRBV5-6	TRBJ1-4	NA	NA	CASSHEGGALEKLFF	TGTGCCAGCAGCCATGAGGGGGGGGCGCTTGAAAAACTGTTTTTT
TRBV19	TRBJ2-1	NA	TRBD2	CASTMGAGGYNEQFF	TGTGCCAGTACCATGGGAGCGGGAGGGTACAATGAGCAGTTCTTC
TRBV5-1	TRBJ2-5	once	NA	CASSADVAAETQYF	TGCGCCAGCAGCGCTGACGTAGCGGCCGAGACCCAGTACTTC
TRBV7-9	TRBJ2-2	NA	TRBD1	CASRQNRGRNTGELFF	TGTGCCAGCAGACAAAACAGGGGGCGAAACACCGGGGAGCTGTTTTTT
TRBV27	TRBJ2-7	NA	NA	CASSLSGLGLYEQYF	TGTGCCAGCAGTTTATCTGGACTCGGACTTTACGAGCAGTACTTC
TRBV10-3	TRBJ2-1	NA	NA	CAISEQNEQFF	TGTGCCATCAGTGAACAAAATGAGCAGTTCTTC
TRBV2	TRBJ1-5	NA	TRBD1	CASRPGQGNQPQHF	TGTGCCAGCAGACCGGGACAGGGTAATCAGCCCCAGCATTTT
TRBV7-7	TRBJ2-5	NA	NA	CASSRGGTQYF	TGTGCTAGCAGCCGAGGAGGGACCCAGTACTTC
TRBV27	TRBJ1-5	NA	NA	CASSLGGWYSNQPQHF	TGTGCCAGCAGTTTAGGGGGGTGGTATAGCAATCAGCCCCAGCATTTT
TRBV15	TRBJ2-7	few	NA	CATIWRSSYEQYF	TGTGCCACCATCTGGCGGAGCTCCTACGAGCAGTACTTC
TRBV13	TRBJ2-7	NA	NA	CASSRGAVTYEQYF	TGTGCCAGCAGCCGCGGAGCGGTAACCTACGAGCAGTACTTC
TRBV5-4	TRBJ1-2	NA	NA	CASSLDGYGYTF	TGTGCCAGCAGCTTGGACGGGTATGGCTACACCTTC
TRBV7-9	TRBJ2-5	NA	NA	CASSRGKETQYF	TGTGCCAGCAGCCGAGGAAAAGAGACCCAGTACTTC
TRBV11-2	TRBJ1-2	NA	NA	CASSDLNQGNYGYTF	TGTGCCAGCAGCGATTTAAACCAGGGGAACTATGGCTACACCTTC
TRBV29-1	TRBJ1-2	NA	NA	CSVEGPPGNTNYGYTF	TGCAGCGTTGAAGGACCCCCAGGGAATACAAACTATGGCTACACCTTC
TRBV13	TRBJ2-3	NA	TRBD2	CASSFRLAGDTQYF	TGTGCCAGCAGCTTTCGACTAGCGGGTGATACGCAGTATTTT
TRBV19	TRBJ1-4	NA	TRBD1	CASQQGRIEKLFF	TGTGCCAGTCAACAGGGGCGGATTGAAAAACTGTTTTTT